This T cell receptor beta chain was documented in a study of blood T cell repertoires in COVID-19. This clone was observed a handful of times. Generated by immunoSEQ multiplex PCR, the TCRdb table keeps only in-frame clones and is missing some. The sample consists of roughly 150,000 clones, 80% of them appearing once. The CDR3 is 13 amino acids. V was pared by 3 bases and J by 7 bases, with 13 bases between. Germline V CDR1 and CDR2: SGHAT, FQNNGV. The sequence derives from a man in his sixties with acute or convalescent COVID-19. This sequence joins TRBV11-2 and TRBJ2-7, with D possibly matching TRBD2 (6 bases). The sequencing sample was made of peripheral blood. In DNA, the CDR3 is TGTGCCAGCAGCTTTGGATCTGCGGGGGAGCAGTACTTC. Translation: CASSFGSAGEQYF.